This is a list of T cell receptor beta chains from one sample in a study of T cell repertoires in cytomegalovirus infection. TCRdb reprocessed the reads via MiXCR and lists one record per CDR3 protein. The data contain approximately 730,000 distinct CDR3 sequences, about 27% of them seen just once; the ten biggest clones take up over 10%. No antigens are known for them. The sequencing here drew on cultured CD8+ T cells from PBMCs, taken from culture after CMV antigen stimulation. The receptor set was obtained from a human donor in good health (CMV status not recorded). Some clones in this sample may be carry-over from other donors' samples. The CDR3 runs from the conserved cysteine through the conserved F or W. A D gene is named only where the DNA matches it firmly. Size is omitted from some rows. Given values are once, few, many or a class for expanded clones.

TRBJ2-1 | NA | TRBV3-1 | NA | CASSHRGGEQFF | TGTGCCAGCAGCCATCGAGGTGGAGAGCAGTTCTTC
TRBJ1-3 | NA | TRBV14 | NA | CASSLGRISGNTIYF | TGTGCCAGCAGCTTGGGACGGATCTCTGGAAACACCATATATTTT
TRBJ2-5 | many | TRBV7-9 | TRBD2 | CASSPWTSGANWMAQYF | TGTGCCAGCAGTCCCTGGACTAGCGGGGCCAACTGGATGGCCCAGTACTTC
TRBJ2-1 | few | TRBV27 | TRBD2 | CASSSEAGVYNEQFF | TGTGCCAGCAGTTCCGAAGCGGGGGTTTACAATGAGCAGTTCTTC
TRBJ1-2 | NA | TRBV5-5 | NA | CASSLTGPVKAGGYTF | TGTGCCAGCAGCTTGACAGGCCCGGTAAAAGCTGGGGGCTACACCTTC
TRBJ2-2 | NA | TRBV7-9 | TRBD1 | CASSSPGQRNTGELFF | TGTGCCAGCAGCTCGCCGGGACAGAGAAACACCGGGGAGCTGTTTTTT
TRBJ1-1 | many | TRBV7-9 | NA | CASSALGGDPYTEAFF | TGTGCCAGCAGCGCATTGGGGGGCGACCCCTACACTGAAGCTTTCTTT
TRBJ1-3 | NA | TRBV7-2 | NA | CASSLAFPRYTIYF | TGTGCCAGCAGCTTAGCATTTCCGCGCTACACCATATATTTT
TRBJ1-1 | NA | TRBV20-1 | NA | CSARDPHGLNTEAFF | TGCAGTGCTAGAGATCCCCACGGCCTGAACACTGAAGCTTTCTTT
TRBJ2-1 | NA | TRBV2 | TRBD2 | CTILSGGAYNEQFF | TGTACTATCTTGAGCGGGGGGGCCTACAATGAGCAGTTCTTC
TRBJ2-2 | NA | TRBV29-1 | NA | CSVGVSPGELFF | TGCAGCGTTGGCGTCTCCCCCGGGGAGCTGTTTTTT
TRBJ2-1 | NA | TRBV4-2 | NA | CASSQDPPSYNEQFF | TGTGCCAGCAGCCAGGACCCCCCCTCCTACAATGAGCAGTTCTTC
TRBJ2-2 | NA | TRBV14 | TRBD2 | CASSQEGLAGAMNTGELFF | TGTGCCAGCAGCCAAGAGGGGCTAGCGGGGGCCATGAACACCGGGGAGCTGTTTTTT
TRBJ1-1 | NA | TRBV19 | NA | CASSEGDEAFF | TGTGCCAGTAGTGAGGGGGATGAAGCTTTCTTT
TRBJ1-1 | NA | TRBV14 | NA | CASSQSGGFRVNTEAFF | TGTGCCAGCAGCCAATCCGGGGGTTTTAGGGTGAACACTGAAGCTTTCTTT
TRBJ2-2 | NA | TRBV24-1 | NA | CATKDEVNTGELFF | TGTGCCACCAAAGACGAGGTTAACACCGGGGAGCTGTTTTTT
TRBJ2-4 | NA | TRBV7-2 | NA | CASLGEENIQYF | TGTGCCAGCTTGGGGGAGGAAAACATTCAGTACTTC
TRBJ2-1 | NA | TRBV3-1 | TRBD1 | CASSYTGVSYNEQFF | TGTGCCAGCAGCTATACAGGGGTCTCCTACAATGAGCAGTTCTTC
TRBJ2-7 | NA | TRBV11-2 | NA | CASSLEGSGSYEQYF | TGTGCCAGCAGCTTGGAGGGTAGCGGAAGCTACGAGCAGTACTTC
TRBJ2-7 | NA | TRBV5-5 | NA | CASTWWGAPGEQYF | TGTGCCAGCACCTGGTGGGGGGCGCCCGGGGAGCAGTACTTC
TRBJ1-2 | many | TRBV5-4 | NA | CASSFPDRPRGYTF | TGTGCCAGCAGCTTCCCGGACCGCCCGAGGGGCTACACCTTC
TRBJ2-5 | NA | TRBV10-3 | TRBD2 | CAIRGSSGVQETQYF | TGTGCCATCAGGGGATCTAGCGGGGTACAAGAGACCCAGTACTTC
TRBJ1-1 | NA | TRBV19 | NA | CASSIRGYMNTAAFF | TGTGCCAGTAGTATAAGGGGTTACATGAACACTGCAGCTTTTTTT
TRBJ1-1 | NA | TRBV6-8 | NA | CASSSLTRVNTEAFF | TGTGCCAGCAGTTCTTTGACAAGGGTGAACACTGAAGCTTTCTTT
TRBJ1-6 | NA | TRBV6-1 | NA | CASRTFRDSNSPLHF | TGTGCCAGCAGGACCTTCCGGGACTCCAATTCACCCCTCCACTTT
TRBJ1-4 | many | TRBV7-9 | NA | CASSSGRGDEKLFF | TGTGCCAGCAGCTCGGGCCGCGGGGACGAAAAACTGTTTTTT
TRBJ1-1 | many | TRBV7-8 | TRBD1 | CASSLTGVKFKGEAFF | TGTGCCAGCAGCCTTACAGGGGTGAAGTTTAAGGGTGAAGCTTTCTTT
TRBJ2-1 | NA | TRBV2 | TRBD2 | CASSALAGVDNEQFF | TGTGCCAGCTCAGCACTAGCGGGGGTTGACAATGAGCAGTTCTTC
TRBJ1-5 | NA | TRBV7-6 | TRBD1 | CASSSGGGGQPQHF | TGTGCCAGCAGCTCAGGGGGCGGAGGGCAGCCCCAGCATTTT
TRBJ2-3 | many | TRBV7-6 | NA | CASSLEGLRSDTQYF | TGTGCCAGCAGCCTAGAAGGACTGCGCTCAGATACGCAGTATTTT
TRBJ2-4 | few | TRBV7-6 | NA | CASSLSANIQYF | TGTGCCAGCAGCTTAAGCGCAAACATTCAGTACTTC
TRBJ1-1 | NA | TRBV5-6 | NA | CASSSVVFQNTEAFF | TGTGCCAGCAGCTCGGTAGTTTTCCAGAACACTGAAGCTTTCTTT
TRBJ2-2 | NA | TRBV4-1 | NA | CASSQDFTFGGELFF | TGCGCCAGCAGCCAAGATTTCACCTTCGGCGGGGAGCTGTTTTTT
TRBJ1-1 | NA | TRBV7-6 | TRBD1 | CASSKGQGEAFF | TGTGCCAGCAGCAAAGGACAGGGTGAAGCTTTCTTT
TRBJ1-6 | NA | TRBV27 | NA | CASDEAGRNNSPLHF | TGTGCCAGCGATGAGGCAGGGAGGAATAATTCACCCCTCCACTTT
TRBJ2-5 | NA | TRBV7-9 | NA | CASSLGRGEIQETQYF | TGTGCCAGCAGCTTAGGCAGGGGCGAAATCCAAGAGACCCAGTACTTC
TRBJ1-2 | NA | TRBV4-1 | NA | CASSPHAGGYGYTF | TGCGCCAGCAGCCCCCATGCGGGGGGCTATGGCTACACCTTC
TRBJ2-3 | NA | TRBV15 | NA | CATEGGSTDTQYF | TGTGCTACCGAGGGTGGTAGCACAGATACGCAGTATTTT
TRBJ2-2 | many | TRBV7-6 | NA | CASSLAGFHPLNTGELFF | TGTGCCAGCAGCTTAGCGGGCTTCCATCCGCTCAACACCGGGGAGCTGTTTTTT
TRBJ2-4 | NA | TRBV6-1 | NA | CASSEERAGIAKNIQYF | TGTGCCAGCAGTGAAGAGCGGGCAGGAATAGCCAAAAACATTCAGTACTTC
TRBJ1-6 | NA | TRBV6-1 | TRBD1 | CASSFLPRDRGSYNSPLHF | TGTGCCAGCAGTTTCTTACCCCGGGACAGGGGTTCCTATAATTCACCCCTCCACTTT
TRBJ1-6 | many | TRBV7-9 | NA | CASSLDSYNSPLHF | TGTGCCAGCAGCTTGGACTCCTATAATTCACCCCTCCACTTT
TRBJ2-2 | many | TRBV7-9 | NA | CASSSDGKNTGELFF | TGTGCCAGCAGCTCGGACGGAAAAAACACCGGGGAGCTGTTTTTT
TRBJ1-4 | few | TRBV7-2 | NA | CASSFEGEKLFF | TGTGCCAGCAGCTTCGAGGGTGAAAAACTGTTTTTT
TRBJ2-3 | few | TRBV10-3 | TRBD2 | CAIRLAGGNTDTQYF | TGTGCCATCAGACTAGCGGGGGGCAACACAGATACGCAGTATTTT
TRBJ2-3 | NA | TRBV13 | NA | CASSFGGISTDTQYF | TGTGCCAGCAGCTTTGGGGGCATTAGCACAGATACGCAGTATTTT
TRBJ2-5 | NA | TRBV12-3/TRBV12-4 | NA | CASTPGETQYF | TGTGCCAGCACCCCGGGGGAGACCCAGTACTTC
TRBJ2-5 | NA | TRBV6-1 | TRBD2 | CASRIWGLAGQETQYF | TGTGCCAGCAGAATCTGGGGACTAGCGGGGCAAGAGACCCAGTACTTC
TRBJ2-1 | NA | TRBV10-2 | NA | CASSVAEYNEQFF | TGCGCCAGCAGTGTAGCGGAGTACAATGAGCAGTTCTTC
TRBJ1-2 | NA | TRBV12-3/TRBV12-4 | NA | CASRLGRVNGYTF | TGTGCCAGCAGGCTCGGAAGGGTGAATGGCTACACCTTC
TRBJ2-1 | NA | TRBV15 | TRBD1 | CATQGVGNEQFF | TGTGCCACCCAGGGGGTCGGGAATGAGCAGTTCTTC
TRBJ2-7 | many | TRBV7-8 | TRBD1 | CASSLERTGMTSEQYF | TGTGCCAGCAGCTTAGAGAGGACAGGGATGACTTCCGAGCAGTACTTC
TRBJ2-7 | many | TRBV6-2/TRBV6-3 | NA | CASSFLSGSSYEQYF | TGTGCCAGCAGTTTCCTTTCGGGGAGCTCCTACGAGCAGTACTTC
TRBJ2-1 | few | TRBV7-6 | NA | CASSISEGGINEQFF | TGTGCCAGCAGCATATCCGAGGGGGGGATCAATGAGCAGTTCTTC
TRBJ1-5 | many | TRBV7-6 | TRBD1 | CASSLTGVVGNQPQHF | TGTGCCAGCAGCTTAACAGGGGTGGTGGGCAATCAGCCCCAGCATTTT
TRBJ2-5 | NA | TRBV27 | NA | CASSLLRTAVQETQYF | TGTGCCAGCAGTTTATTAAGGACAGCAGTCCAAGAGACCCAGTACTTC
TRBJ2-7 | few | TRBV27 | TRBD1 | CASSLLRTGGLYEQYF | TGTGCCAGCAGTTTATTGCGGACAGGGGGCTTGTACGAGCAGTACTTC
TRBJ2-3 | few | TRBV12-3/TRBV12-4 | NA | CASTHTGSNTQYF | TGTGCCAGCACTCATACAGGGTCGAATACGCAGTATTTT
TRBJ2-7 | NA | TRBV4-2 | TRBD2 | CASSQASGGSSYEQYF | TGTGCCAGCAGCCAAGCTAGCGGGGGGAGCTCCTACGAGCAGTACTTC
TRBJ1-2 | few | TRBV28 | NA | CASSPGIYGYTF | TGTGCCAGCAGTCCTGGGATTTATGGCTACACCTTC